The T cell receptor beta chain described here comes from a study of blood T cell repertoires in COVID-19. For the study at large: The study drew acute and convalescent COVID-19 samples from the United States, Italy and Spain. Sources were T cells, B-cell-depleted T cells, or PBMCs; the material itself was cDNA or gDNA.

Original methodology: The authors estimated nucleated cell counts from reference gene primer amplification. Assay used: immunoSEQ multiplex PCR; TCRdb lists only in-frame clones, some missing. The V and J calls and clone size were taken over from that table, and D and trimming were inferred from the DNA. The sample shows fewer than 200,000 clones, about 88% of them seen only once. The sample consisted of peripheral blood. The origin of this receptor is a middle-aged man with active or convalescent COVID-19.

CDR3 sequence: CASSPVEGRGTEAFF. Here the CDR3 DNA reads TGTGCCAGCAGTCCGGTTGAGGGTCGGGGCACTGAAGCTTTCTTT. The rearrangement uses TRBV28 and TRBJ1-1, with no clear D. Germline CDR1 reads MDHEN; CDR2 reads SYDVKM. CDR3 length: 15 amino acids. The germline V and J ends were trimmed by 5 bases and 4 bases, with 17 bases remaining between them.